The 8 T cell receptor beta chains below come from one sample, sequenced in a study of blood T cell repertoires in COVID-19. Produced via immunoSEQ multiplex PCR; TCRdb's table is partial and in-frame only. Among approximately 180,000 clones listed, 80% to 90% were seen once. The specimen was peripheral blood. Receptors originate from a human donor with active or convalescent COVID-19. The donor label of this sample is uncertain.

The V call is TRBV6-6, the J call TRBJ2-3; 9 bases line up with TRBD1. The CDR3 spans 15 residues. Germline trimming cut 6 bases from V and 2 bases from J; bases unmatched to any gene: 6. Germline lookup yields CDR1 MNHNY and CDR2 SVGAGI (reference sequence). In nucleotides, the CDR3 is TGTGCCAGCAGACGACAGGGGGTGCACACAGATACGCAGTATTTT. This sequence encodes CASRRQGVHTDTQYF.

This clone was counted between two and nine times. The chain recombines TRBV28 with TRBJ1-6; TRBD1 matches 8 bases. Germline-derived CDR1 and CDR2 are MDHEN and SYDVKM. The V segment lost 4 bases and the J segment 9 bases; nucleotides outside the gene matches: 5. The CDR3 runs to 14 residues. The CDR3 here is CASSWRQGRSPLHF. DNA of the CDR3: TGTGCCAGCAGTTGGCGACAGGGGCGTTCACCCCTCCACTTT.

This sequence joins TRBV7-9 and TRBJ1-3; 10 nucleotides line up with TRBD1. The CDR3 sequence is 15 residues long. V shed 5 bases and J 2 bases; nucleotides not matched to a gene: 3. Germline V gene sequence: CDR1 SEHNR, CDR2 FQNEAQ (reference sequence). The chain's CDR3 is CASSPDRGAGNTIYF. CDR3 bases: TGTGCCAGCAGCCCGGACAGGGGGGCTGGAAACACCATATATTTT. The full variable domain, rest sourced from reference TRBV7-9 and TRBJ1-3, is DTGVSQNPRHKITKRGQNVTFRCDPISEHNRLYWYRQTLGQGPEFLTYFQNEAQLEKSRLLSDRFSAERPKGSFSTLEIQRTEQGDSAMYLCASSPDRGAGNTIYFGEGSWLTVV.

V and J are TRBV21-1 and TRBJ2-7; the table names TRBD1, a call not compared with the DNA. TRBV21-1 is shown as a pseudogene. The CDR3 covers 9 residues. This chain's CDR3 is CASSRAQYF. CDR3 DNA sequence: TGTGCCAGCAGCAGGGCGCAGTACTTC.

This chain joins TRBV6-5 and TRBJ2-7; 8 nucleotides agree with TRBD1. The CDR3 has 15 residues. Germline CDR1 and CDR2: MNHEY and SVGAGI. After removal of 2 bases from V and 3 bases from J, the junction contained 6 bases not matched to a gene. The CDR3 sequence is CASSYDTRGLYEQYF. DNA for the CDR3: TGTGCCAGCAGTTACGATACCAGGGGGCTCTACGAGCAGTACTTC.

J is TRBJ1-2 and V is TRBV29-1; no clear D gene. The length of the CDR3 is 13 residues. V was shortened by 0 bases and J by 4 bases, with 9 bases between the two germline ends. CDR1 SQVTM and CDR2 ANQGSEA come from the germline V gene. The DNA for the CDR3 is TGCAGCGTTGAAGATCGAAGTAGCTATGGCTACACCTTC. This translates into CSVEDRSSYGYTF.

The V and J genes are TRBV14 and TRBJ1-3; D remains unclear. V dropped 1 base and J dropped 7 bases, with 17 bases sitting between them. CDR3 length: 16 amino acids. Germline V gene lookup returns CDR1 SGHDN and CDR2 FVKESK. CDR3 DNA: TGTGCCAGCAGCCAAGGTGTACTCTCAGGTATGAACACCATATATTTT. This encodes CASSQGVLSGMNTIYF.

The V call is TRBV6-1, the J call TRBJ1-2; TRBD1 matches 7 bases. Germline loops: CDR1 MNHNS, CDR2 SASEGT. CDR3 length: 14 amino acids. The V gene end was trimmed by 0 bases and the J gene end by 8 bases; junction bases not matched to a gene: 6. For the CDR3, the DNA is TGTGCCAGCAGTGAAGCGCAGAGGGGGCTGGGCTACACCTTC. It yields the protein CASSEAQRGLGYTF.